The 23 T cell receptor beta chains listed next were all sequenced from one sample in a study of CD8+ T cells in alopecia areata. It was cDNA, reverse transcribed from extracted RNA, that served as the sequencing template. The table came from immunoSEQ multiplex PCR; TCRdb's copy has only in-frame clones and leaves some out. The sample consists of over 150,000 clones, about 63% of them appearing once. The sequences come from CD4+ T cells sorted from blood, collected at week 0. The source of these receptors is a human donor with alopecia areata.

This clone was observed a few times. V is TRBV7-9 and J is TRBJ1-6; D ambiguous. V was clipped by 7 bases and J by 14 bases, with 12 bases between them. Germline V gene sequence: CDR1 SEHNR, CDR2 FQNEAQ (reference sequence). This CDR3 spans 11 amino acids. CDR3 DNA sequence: TGTGCCAGCACGGACCGTACAACCCTCCACTTT. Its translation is CASTDRTTLHF.

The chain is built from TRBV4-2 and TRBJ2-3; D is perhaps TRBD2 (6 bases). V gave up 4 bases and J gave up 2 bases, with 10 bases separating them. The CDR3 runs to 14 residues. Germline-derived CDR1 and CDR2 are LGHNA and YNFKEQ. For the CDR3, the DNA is TGTGCCAGCAGCCCCGGGGGACTCACAGATACGCAGTATTTT. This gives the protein CASSPGGLTDTQYF.

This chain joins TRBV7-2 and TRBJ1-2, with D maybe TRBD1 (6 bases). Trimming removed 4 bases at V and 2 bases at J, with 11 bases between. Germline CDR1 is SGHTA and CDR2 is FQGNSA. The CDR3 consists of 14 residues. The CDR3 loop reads CASSSQQGNYGYTF. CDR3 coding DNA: TGTGCCAGCAGCTCACAACAGGGCAACTATGGCTACACCTTC.

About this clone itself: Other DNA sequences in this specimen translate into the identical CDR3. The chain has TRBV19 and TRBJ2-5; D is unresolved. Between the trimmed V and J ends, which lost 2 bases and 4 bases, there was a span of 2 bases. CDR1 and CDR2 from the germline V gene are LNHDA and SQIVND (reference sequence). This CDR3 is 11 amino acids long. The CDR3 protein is CASSIRETQYF. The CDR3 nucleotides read TGTGCCAGTAGTATACGAGAGACCCAGTACTTC.

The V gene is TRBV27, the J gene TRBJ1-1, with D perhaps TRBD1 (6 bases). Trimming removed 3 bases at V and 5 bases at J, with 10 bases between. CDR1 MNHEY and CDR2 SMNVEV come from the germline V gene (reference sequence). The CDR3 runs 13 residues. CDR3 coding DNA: TGTGCCAGCAGTTTTGGGGGCTGGACTGAAGCTTTCTTT. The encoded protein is CASSFGGWTEAFF.

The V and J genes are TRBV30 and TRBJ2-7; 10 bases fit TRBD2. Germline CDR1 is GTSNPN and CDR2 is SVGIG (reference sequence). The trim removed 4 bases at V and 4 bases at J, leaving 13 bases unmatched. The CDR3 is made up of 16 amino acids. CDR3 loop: CAWNPVGQRGGYEQYF. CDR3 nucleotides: TGTGCCTGGAACCCTGTAGGCCAGCGGGGGGGATACGAGCAGTACTTC.

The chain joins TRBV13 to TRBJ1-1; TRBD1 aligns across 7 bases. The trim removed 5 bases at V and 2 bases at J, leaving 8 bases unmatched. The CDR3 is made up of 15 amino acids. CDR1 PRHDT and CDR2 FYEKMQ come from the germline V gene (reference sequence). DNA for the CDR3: TGTGCCAGCAGCATAAGGACAGGCGCTAACACTGAAGCTTTCTTT. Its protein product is CASSIRTGANTEAFF.

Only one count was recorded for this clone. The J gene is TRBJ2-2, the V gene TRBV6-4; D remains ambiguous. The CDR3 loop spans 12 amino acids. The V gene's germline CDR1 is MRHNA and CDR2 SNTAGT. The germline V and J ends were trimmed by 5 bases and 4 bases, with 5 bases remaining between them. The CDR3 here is CASSYVTGELFF. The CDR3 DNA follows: TGTGCCAGCAGTTACGTCACCGGGGAGCTGTTTTTT.

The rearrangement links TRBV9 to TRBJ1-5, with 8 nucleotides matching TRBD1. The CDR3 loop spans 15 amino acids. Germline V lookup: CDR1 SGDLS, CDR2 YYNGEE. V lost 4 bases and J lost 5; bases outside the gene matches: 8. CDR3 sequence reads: CASSHGTGLYQPQHF. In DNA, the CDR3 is TGTGCCAGCAGCCATGGGACAGGACTTTATCAGCCCCAGCATTTT.

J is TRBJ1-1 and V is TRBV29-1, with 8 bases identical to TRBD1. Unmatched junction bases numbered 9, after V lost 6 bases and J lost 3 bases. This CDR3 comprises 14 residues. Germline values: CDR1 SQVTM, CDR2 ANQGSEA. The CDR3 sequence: CSVNGQGGYTEAFF. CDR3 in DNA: TGCAGCGTCAACGGACAGGGCGGTTACACTGAAGCTTTCTTT.

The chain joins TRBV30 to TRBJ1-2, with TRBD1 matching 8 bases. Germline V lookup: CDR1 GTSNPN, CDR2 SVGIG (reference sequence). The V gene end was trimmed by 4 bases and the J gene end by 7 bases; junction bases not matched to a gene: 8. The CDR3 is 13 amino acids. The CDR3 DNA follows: TGTGCCTGGAATGCCGGGGGGACAGGTGGCTACACCTTC. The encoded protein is CAWNAGGTGGYTF.

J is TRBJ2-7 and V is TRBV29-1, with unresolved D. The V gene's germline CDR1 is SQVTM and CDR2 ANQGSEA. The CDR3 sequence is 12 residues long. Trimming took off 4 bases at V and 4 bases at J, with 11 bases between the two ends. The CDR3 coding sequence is TGCAGCGTTGGTGTGGGCCTGTACGAGCAGTACTTC. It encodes CSVGVGLYEQYF.

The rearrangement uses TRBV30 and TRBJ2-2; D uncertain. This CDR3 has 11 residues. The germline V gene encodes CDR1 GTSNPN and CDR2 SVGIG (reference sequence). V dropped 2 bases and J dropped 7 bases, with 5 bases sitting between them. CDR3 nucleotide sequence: TGTGCCTGGAGTTGGGTCGGGGAGCTGTTTTTT. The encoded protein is CAWSWVGELFF.

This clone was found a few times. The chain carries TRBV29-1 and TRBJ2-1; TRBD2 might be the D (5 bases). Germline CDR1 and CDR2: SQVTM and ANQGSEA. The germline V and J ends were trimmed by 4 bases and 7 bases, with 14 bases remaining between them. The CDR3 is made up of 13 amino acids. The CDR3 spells CSVAQLRRNEQFF. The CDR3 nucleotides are TGCAGCGTTGCTCAGCTACGGAGGAATGAGCAGTTCTTC.

In nucleotides, the CDR3 is TGTGCCAGCAGTTCGCCAGGAGATTCACCCCTCCACTTT. As protein: CASSSPGDSPLHF. V is TRBV6-5 and J is TRBJ1-6; D is uncertain. V was pared by 4 bases and J by 8 bases, with 9 bases between. In germline, CDR1 is MNHEY, CDR2 SVGAGI. The length of the CDR3 is 13 residues.

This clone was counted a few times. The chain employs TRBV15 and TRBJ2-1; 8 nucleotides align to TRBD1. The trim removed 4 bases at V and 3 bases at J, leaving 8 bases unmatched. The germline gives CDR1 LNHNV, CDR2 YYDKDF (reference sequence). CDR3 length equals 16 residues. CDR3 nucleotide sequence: TGTGCCACCAGCACCTTCGGAACAGGGGGCTACAATGAGCAGTTCTTC. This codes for CATSTFGTGGYNEQFF. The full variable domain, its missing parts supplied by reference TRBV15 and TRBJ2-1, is DAMVIQNPRYQVTQFGKPVTLSCSQTLNHNVMYWYQQKSSQAPKLLFHYYDKDFNNEADTPDNFQSRRPNTSFCFLDIRSPGLGDTAMYLCATSTFGTGGYNEQFFGPGTRLTVL.

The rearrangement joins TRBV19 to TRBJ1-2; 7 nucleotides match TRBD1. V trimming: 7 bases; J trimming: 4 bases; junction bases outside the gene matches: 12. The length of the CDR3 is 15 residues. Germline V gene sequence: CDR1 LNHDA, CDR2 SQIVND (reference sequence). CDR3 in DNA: TGTGCCAGTATATCAACAGGGGAAGGTTCCTATGGCTACACCTTC. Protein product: CASISTGEGSYGYTF.

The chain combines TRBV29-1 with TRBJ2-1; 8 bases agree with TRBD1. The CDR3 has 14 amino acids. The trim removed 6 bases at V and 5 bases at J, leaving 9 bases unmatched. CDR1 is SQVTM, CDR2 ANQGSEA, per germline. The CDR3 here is CSVHQGAPHNEQFF. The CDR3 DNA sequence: TGCAGCGTCCATCAGGGGGCCCCTCACAATGAGCAGTTCTTC.

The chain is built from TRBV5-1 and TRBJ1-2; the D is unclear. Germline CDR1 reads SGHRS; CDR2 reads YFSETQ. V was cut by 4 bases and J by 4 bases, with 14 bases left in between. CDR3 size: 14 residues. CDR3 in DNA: TGCGCCAGCAGCACCCTCCTGGCCGGCTATGGCTACACCTTC. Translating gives CASSTLLAGYGYTF.

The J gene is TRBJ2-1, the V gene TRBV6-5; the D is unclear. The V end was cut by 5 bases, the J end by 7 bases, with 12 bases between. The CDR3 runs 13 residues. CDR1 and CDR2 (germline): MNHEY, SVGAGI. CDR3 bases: TGTGCCAGCAGTCCCTCTGGTCGGAATGAGCAGTTCTTC. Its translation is CASSPSGRNEQFF.

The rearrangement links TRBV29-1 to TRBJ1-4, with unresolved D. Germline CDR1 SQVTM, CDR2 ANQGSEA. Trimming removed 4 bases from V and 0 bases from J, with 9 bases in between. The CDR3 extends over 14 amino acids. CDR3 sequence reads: CSVVYGTTNEKLFF. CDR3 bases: TGCAGCGTTGTATACGGCACAACTAATGAAAAACTGTTTTTT.

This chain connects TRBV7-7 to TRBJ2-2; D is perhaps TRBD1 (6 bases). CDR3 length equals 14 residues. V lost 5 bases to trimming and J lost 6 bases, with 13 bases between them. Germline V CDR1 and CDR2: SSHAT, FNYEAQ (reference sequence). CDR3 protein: CASSVDRRAGELFF. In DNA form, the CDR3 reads TGTGCCAGCAGCGTAGACAGGCGGGCCGGGGAGCTGTTTTTT.

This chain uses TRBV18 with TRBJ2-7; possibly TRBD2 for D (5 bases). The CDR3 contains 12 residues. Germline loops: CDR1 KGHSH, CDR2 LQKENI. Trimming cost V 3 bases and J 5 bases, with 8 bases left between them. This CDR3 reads CASSPKGDEQYF. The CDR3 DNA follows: TGTGCCAGCTCACCCAAGGGAGACGAGCAGTACTTC. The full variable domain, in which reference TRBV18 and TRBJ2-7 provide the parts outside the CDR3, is NAGVMQNPRHLVRRRGQEARLRCSPMKGHSHVYWYRQLPEEGLKFMVYLQKENIIDESGMPKERFSAEFPKEGPSILRIQQVVRGDSAAYFCASSPKGDEQYFGPGTRLTVT.